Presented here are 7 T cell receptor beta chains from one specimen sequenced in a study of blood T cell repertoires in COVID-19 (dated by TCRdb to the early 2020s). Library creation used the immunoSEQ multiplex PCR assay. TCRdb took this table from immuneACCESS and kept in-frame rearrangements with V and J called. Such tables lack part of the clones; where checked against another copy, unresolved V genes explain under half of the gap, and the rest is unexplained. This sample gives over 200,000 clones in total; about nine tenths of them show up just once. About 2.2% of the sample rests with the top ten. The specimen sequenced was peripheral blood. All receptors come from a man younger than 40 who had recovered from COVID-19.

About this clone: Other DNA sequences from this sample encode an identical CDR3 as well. CDR3 sequence reads: CASSPVRDYGYTF. CDR3 DNA: TGCGCCAGCAGCCCGGTACGGGACTATGGCTACACCTTC. This chain joins TRBV5-1 and TRBJ1-2; D not resolved. Per germline, CDR1 SGHRS and CDR2 YFSETQ. V lost 4 bases and J lost 3, with 10 bases in between. CDR3 size: 13 residues.

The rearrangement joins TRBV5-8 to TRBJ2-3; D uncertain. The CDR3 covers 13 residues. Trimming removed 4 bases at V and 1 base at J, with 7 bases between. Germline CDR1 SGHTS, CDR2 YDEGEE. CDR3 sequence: CASSKRGTDTQYF. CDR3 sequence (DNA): TGTGCCAGCAGCAAGCGAGGCACAGATACGCAGTATTTT.

The CDR3 spells CATSRATGSEQYF. The CDR3 nucleotides are TGTGCCACCAGCAGAGCTACAGGGAGCGAGCAGTACTTC. The rearrangement joins TRBV15 to TRBJ2-7; tentative D call: TRBD1 (6 bases). V gave up 1 base and J gave up 6 bases, with 10 bases separating them. CDR3 length: 13 amino acids. Per germline, CDR1 LNHNV and CDR2 YYDKDF (reference sequence). The whole variable domain, remainder taken from reference TRBV15 and TRBJ2-7, is DAMVIQNPRYQVTQFGKPVTLSCSQTLNHNVMYWYQQKSSQAPKLLFHYYDKDFNNEADTPDNFQSRRPNTSFCFLDIRSPGLGDTAMYLCATSRATGSEQYFGPGTRLTVT.

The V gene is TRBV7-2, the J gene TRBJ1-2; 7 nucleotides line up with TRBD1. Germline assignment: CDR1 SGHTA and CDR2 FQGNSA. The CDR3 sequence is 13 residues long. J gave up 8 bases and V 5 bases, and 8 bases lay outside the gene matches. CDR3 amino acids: CASSPDRAYGYTF. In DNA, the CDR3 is TGTGCCAGCAGCCCCGACAGGGCTTACGGCTACACCTTC.

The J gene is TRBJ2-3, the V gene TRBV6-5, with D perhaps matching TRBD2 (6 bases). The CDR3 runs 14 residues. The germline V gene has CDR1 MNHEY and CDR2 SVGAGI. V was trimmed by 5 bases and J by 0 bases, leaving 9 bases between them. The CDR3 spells CASSSGPSTDTQYF. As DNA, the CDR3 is TGTGCCAGCAGTAGCGGGCCAAGCACAGATACGCAGTATTTT.

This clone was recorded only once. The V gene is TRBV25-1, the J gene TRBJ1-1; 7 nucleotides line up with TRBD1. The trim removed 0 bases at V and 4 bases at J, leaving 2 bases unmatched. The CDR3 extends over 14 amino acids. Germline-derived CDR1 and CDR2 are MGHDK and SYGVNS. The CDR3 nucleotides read TGTGCCAGCAGTGAATACGGGGACAGCACTGAAGCTTTCTTT. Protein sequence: CASSEYGDSTEAFF.

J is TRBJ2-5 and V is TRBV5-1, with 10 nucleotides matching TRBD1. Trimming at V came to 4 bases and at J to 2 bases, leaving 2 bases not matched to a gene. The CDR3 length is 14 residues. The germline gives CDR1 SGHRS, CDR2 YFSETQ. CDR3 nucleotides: TGCGCCAGCAGCGGGGGACAGGGGCAAGAGACCCAGTACTTC. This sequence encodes CASSGGQGQETQYF.